These T cell receptor beta chains were read from a single sample in a study of CD8 T cells in Susac syndrome. Using its own MiXCR run on the immunoSEQ multiplex PCR reads, TCRdb lists one record per CDR3 protein. The sample has under 250,000 distinct CDR3 sequences, roughly 93% seen once; the top ten hold 0.15% to 0.2%. Sequencing input: CD4+ T cells from PBMCs. All receptors come from a human donor with Susac syndrome. The CDR3 runs from the conserved cysteine through the conserved F or W. Fields, in order: CDR3 DNA, CDR3 protein, V gene, CDR3 length, clone size, D gene, J gene. D genes are given only for firm matches. Size is omitted from some rows. Given values are once, few, many or a class for expanded clones.

TGCGCCAGCAGTGAACGCGGAGAGACCCAGTACTTC	CASSERGETQYF	TRBV10-2	12	-	-	TRBJ2-5
TGTGCCAGCAGTTACGTCGGACAGGGGAATTCACCCCTCCACTTT	CASSYVGQGNSPLHF	TRBV6-5	15	-	TRBD1	TRBJ1-6
TGTGCCACCAGCAGTTATTCGCCCGGACAGTTCTCTGGAAACACCATATATTTT	CATSSYSPGQFSGNTIYF	TRBV15	18	-	-	TRBJ1-3
TGTGCCAGCAGTGATACAGGGTCGGCATTCTACGAGCAGTACTTC	CASSDTGSAFYEQYF	TRBV6-2/TRBV6-3	15	-	-	TRBJ2-7
TGTGCCAGCAGTCAAGTAGGCAGAGACACTGAAGCTTTCTTT	CASSQVGRDTEAFF	TRBV2	14	-	-	TRBJ1-1
TGCGCCAGCAGCCACGGTTGGGGGAAACCGAACACCGGGGAGCTGTTTTTT	CASSHGWGKPNTGELFF	TRBV5-1	17	-	-	TRBJ2-2
TGCAGTGCTATGTGGGGCCGGGGCACTGAAGCTTTCTTT	CSAMWGRGTEAFF	TRBV20-1	13	-	-	TRBJ1-1
TGTGCCAGCAGTGAAGCATCGAGCGGGGGACAAGAGACCCAGTACTTC	CASSEASSGGQETQYF	TRBV6-1	16	-	TRBD2	TRBJ2-5
TGTGCCAGCAGCTTCGCCGGGCCGTTCGGTGAGCAGTTCTTC	CASSFAGPFGEQFF	TRBV11-2	14	-	-	TRBJ2-1
TGTGCCAGCTCACCCACGACAGGGGGGGGCGAGCAGTACTTC	CASSPTTGGGEQYF	TRBV18	14	-	TRBD1	TRBJ2-7
TGTGCCAGTAAAGACAGGCCAGCCAAAAACATTCAGTACTTC	CASKDRPAKNIQYF	TRBV19	14	few	-	TRBJ2-4
TGTGCCTATGGACTAGCGGGGGGGGCAGATACGCAGTATTTT	CAYGLAGGADTQYF	TRBV30	14	once	TRBD2	TRBJ2-3
TGCGCCAGCAGCTTGGGTGGAGGGCGGAACATTCAGTACTTC	CASSLGGGRNIQYF	TRBV5-1	14	-	-	TRBJ2-4
TGCAGTGCTAGAGATCCGGGGGCTGGGGAAAAACTGTTTTTT	CSARDPGAGEKLFF	TRBV20-1	14	-	-	TRBJ1-4
TGTGCCAGTAGCATTGAGTCGTCTAATTCACCCCTCCACTTT	CASSIESSNSPLHF	TRBV19	14	-	-	TRBJ1-6
TGCAGTGCTCCGTTGACTAGCCGCGCAGATACGCAGTATTTT	CSAPLTSRADTQYF	TRBV20-1	14	-	TRBD2	TRBJ2-3
TGTGCCACCAGTGATTTCAACAGGGAGAATGAGCAGTTCTTC	CATSDFNRENEQFF	TRBV24-1	14	-	-	TRBJ2-1
TGTGCCAGCAGCTCCCTCGGACTAGCGAAAGAGACCCAGTACTTC	CASSSLGLAKETQYF	TRBV7-2	15	-	TRBD2	TRBJ2-5
TGTGCCAGCAGTGTCTCGGGGGGGGAGGAGACCCAGTACTTC	CASSVSGGEETQYF	TRBV6-1	14	few	TRBD2	TRBJ2-5
TGTGCCAGCAGCACTCAGGGGACCTCGTACCAAGAGACCCAGTACTTC	CASSTQGTSYQETQYF	TRBV28	16	-	-	TRBJ2-5
TGCGCCAGCAGCCAAGTGGTCACAGCCACTGAAGCTTTCTTT	CASSQVVTATEAFF	TRBV4-3	14	-	-	TRBJ1-1
TGTGCCAGCAGCTTAGCCCAGTCCGGGGGGTTGGAGACCCAGTACTTC	CASSLAQSGGLETQYF	TRBV7-8	16	few	TRBD2	TRBJ2-5
TGTGCCAGCAGCTCCGCCGGCAGTACCATGAACACTGAAGCTTTCTTT	CASSSAGSTMNTEAFF	TRBV7-2	16	-	-	TRBJ1-1
TGTGCCAGCAGACCCGGACAGGGGGATGGCTACACCTTC	CASRPGQGDGYTF	TRBV2	13	-	TRBD1	TRBJ1-2
TGTGCCAGTAGTGGCGATTACGAGCAGTACTTC	CASSGDYEQYF	TRBV19	11	-	-	TRBJ2-7
TGCAGTGCTACGGCCTTTCTCACAGGGGACACCATATATTTT	CSATAFLTGDTIYF	TRBV20-1	14	-	TRBD1	TRBJ1-3
TGCGCCAGCAGCTTGGAGGCCCAAAACTATGGCTACACCTTC	CASSLEAQNYGYTF	TRBV5-1	14	-	-	TRBJ1-2
TGCGCCAGCGCTAGCGGGACGTCCAACGAGCAGTACTTC	CASASGTSNEQYF	TRBV5-1	13	-	TRBD2	TRBJ2-7
TGTGCCAGCAGTTTCATGGACAGGGTATCCTACGAGCAGTACTTC	CASSFMDRVSYEQYF	TRBV12-3/TRBV12-4	15	-	TRBD1	TRBJ2-7
TGCAGTGCAATCGGGACGGTGAACACTGAAGCTTTCTTT	CSAIGTVNTEAFF	TRBV20-1	13	-	-	TRBJ1-1
TGTGCCAGCAGTCCCGGACAGGGTGCTAACTATGGCTACACCTTC	CASSPGQGANYGYTF	TRBV27	15	few	TRBD1	TRBJ1-2
TGTGCCTGGAGTGTAGAAGCAGTGGTTGAGCAGTTCTTC	CAWSVEAVVEQFF	TRBV30	13	-	-	TRBJ2-1
TGCAGTGCTAGAGATCCGAGCCTCGGCACAGATACGCAGTATTTT	CSARDPSLGTDTQYF	TRBV20-1	15	-	-	TRBJ2-3
TGTGCCAGCTCACCTGAACACGATAGCAATCAGCCCCAGCATTTT	CASSPEHDSNQPQHF	TRBV18	15	-	-	TRBJ1-5
TGTGCCAGCACCGGCGTGGGACGATCCTACGAGCAGTACTTC	CASTGVGRSYEQYF	TRBV2	14	-	-	TRBJ2-7
TGTGCCAGCAGCCAAACGGACAGTTTAGAAGCTTTCTTT	CASSQTDSLEAFF	TRBV14	13	-	-	TRBJ1-1
TGCAGTGCTGGGGGGGCAGGTAGCAATCAGCCCCAGCATTTT	CSAGGAGSNQPQHF	TRBV20-1	14	-	-	TRBJ1-5
TGCAGCGTTTGGGACAGGGGTTACGAGCAGTACTTC	CSVWDRGYEQYF	TRBV29-1	12	-	TRBD1	TRBJ2-7
TGTGCCAGCAGCACGGGACAAACAGATACGCAGTATTTT	CASSTGQTDTQYF	TRBV7-2	13	-	-	TRBJ2-3
TGTGCCAGCAGCCCCCTGGCAGGGCTCGGAAGGGGGGGCTACACCTTC	CASSPLAGLGRGGYTF	TRBV9	16	-	-	TRBJ1-2
TGTGCCAGCAGTACAAAGGCCTACAATGAGCAGTTCTTC	CASSTKAYNEQFF	TRBV6-5	13	once	-	TRBJ2-1
TGTGCCTGGACCCATCCGGGGGGGAACAATGAGCAGTTCTTC	CAWTHPGGNNEQFF	TRBV30	14	-	TRBD2	TRBJ2-1
TGCAGCGTTGAAGAGGGACAGGTGGGAACTGAAGCTTTCTTT	CSVEEGQVGTEAFF	TRBV29-1	14	-	TRBD1	TRBJ1-1
TGTGCCAGCAGTCGCCGGTCTGACTATGGCTACACCTTC	CASSRRSDYGYTF	TRBV27	13	once	-	TRBJ1-2
TGTGCCAGCAGCCAAGAGCCAGAGGGCGGCTACACCTTC	CASSQEPEGGYTF	TRBV14	13	-	-	TRBJ1-2
TGTGCCAGCTCACCTCGGAAGGAGACCCAGTACTTC	CASSPRKETQYF	TRBV18	12	-	-	TRBJ2-5
TGTGCTAGCGGGGAAACGAACACCGGGGAGCTGTTTTTT	CASGETNTGELFF	TRBV7-7	13	-	TRBD2	TRBJ2-2
TGCGCCAGCAGCTTGCCCAGCGGGTCCTCCGAGCAGTACTTC	CASSLPSGSSEQYF	TRBV5-1	14	-	-	TRBJ2-7
TGTGCCACCAGTGATTTGCGGGGGTTCGACAATGAGCAGTTCTTC	CATSDLRGFDNEQFF	TRBV24-1	15	-	-	TRBJ2-1
TGCAGTGCAATGGTTTCGACTAATGAAAAACTGTTTTTT	CSAMVSTNEKLFF	TRBV20-1	13	-	-	TRBJ1-4
TGTGCCAGTAACAACAGGGGTGGGGAGCAGTACTTC	CASNNRGGEQYF	TRBV7-9	12	-	TRBD1	TRBJ2-7
TGTGCCAGTAGCTTAGAAGGCAGGGCTCGCTACACCTTC	CASSLEGRARYTF	TRBV7-2	13	-	-	TRBJ1-2